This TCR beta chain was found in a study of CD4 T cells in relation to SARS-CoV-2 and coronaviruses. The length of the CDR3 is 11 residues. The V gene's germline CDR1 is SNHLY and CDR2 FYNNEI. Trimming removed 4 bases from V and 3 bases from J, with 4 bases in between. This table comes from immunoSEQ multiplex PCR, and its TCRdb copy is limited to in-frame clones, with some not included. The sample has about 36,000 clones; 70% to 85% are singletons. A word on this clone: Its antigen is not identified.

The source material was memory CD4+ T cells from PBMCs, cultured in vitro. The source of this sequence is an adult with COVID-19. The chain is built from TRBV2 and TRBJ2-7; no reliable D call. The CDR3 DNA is TGTGCCAGCAGTGTATTCTACGAGCAGTACTTC. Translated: CASSVFYEQYF. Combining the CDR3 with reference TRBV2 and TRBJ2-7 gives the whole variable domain EPEVTQTPSHQVTQMGQEVILRCVPISNHLYFYWYRQILGQKVEFLVSFYNNEISEKSEIFDDQFSVERPDGSNFTLKIRSTKLEDSAMYFCASSVFYEQYFGPGTRLTVT.